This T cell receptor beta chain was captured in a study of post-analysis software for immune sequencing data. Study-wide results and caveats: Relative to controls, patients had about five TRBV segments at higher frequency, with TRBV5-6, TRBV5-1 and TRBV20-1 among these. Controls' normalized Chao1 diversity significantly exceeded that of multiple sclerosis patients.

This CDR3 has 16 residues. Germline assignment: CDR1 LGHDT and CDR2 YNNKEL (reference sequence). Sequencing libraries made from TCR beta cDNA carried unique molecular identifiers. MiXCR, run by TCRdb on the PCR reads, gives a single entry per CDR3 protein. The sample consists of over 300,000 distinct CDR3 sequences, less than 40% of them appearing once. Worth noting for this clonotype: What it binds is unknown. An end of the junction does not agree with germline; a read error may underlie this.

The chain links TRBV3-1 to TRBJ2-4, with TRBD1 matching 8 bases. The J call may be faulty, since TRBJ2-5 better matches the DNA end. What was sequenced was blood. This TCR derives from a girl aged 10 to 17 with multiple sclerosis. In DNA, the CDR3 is TGTGCCTGCAGCCAATGGCAGGGGGCGGAAGGAGAGACCCAGTACTTC. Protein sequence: CACSQWQGAEGETQYF.